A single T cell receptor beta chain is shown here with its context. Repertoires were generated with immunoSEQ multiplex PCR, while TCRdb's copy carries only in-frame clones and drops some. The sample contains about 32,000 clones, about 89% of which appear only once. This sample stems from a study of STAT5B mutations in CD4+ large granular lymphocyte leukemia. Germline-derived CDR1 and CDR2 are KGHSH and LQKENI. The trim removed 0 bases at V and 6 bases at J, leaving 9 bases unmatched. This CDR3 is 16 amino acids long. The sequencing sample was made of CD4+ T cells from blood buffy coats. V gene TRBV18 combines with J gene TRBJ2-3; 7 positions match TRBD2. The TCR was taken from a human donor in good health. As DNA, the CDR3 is TGTGCCAGCTCACCACCCGTAGCGGGTGGTATGGATACGCAGTATTTT. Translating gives CASSPPVAGGMDTQYF. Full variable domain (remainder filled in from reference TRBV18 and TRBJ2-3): NAGVMQNPRHLVRRRGQEARLRCSPMKGHSHVYWYRQLPEEGLKFMVYLQKENIIDESGMPKERFSAEFPKEGPSILRIQQVVRGDSAAYFCASSPPVAGGMDTQYFGPGTRLTVL.